This T cell receptor (beta chain) was observed in a study of T-cell reconstitution after alpha-beta-depleted transplantation in children. Trimming took off 2 bases at V and 8 bases at J, with 24 bases between the two ends. CDR3 length: 17 amino acids. Germline CDR1 reads MNHEY; CDR2 reads SMNVEV (reference sequence). Using unique molecular identifiers, the investigators prepared the TCRbeta library. From the PCR reads, TCRdb called clonotypes with MiXCR, one entry per CDR3 protein. Of about 500,000 distinct CDR3 sequences listed, about 30% are singletons. This sequence joins TRBV27 and TRBJ1-2; a weak D match, TRBD1 (6 bases). The receptor was derived from a human donor who donated a stem cell graft to a child with aplastic anemia. The sequenced sample was PBMCs from the stem cell graft donor, obtained from the stem cell graft. In DNA, the CDR3 is TGTGCCAGCAGTTTAACGCGACAGGACACCGGGGCCGAGGGCTACACCTTC. Residues: CASSLTRQDTGAEGYTF.